The 17 T cell receptor beta chains below were found in one sample sequenced in a study of CD4 T cells in relation to SARS-CoV-2 and coronaviruses. Libraries were prepared by immunoSEQ multiplex PCR; TCRdb keeps only in-frame clonotypes and omits some of them. The sample has about 30,000 clones; about 76% are singletons. These receptors lack a known antigen. Sequences were obtained from memory CD4+ T cells from PBMCs, cultured in vitro. The receptors originated from an adult with COVID-19.

This clone has a handful of counts. This sequence joins TRBV19 and TRBJ2-4; D is possibly TRBD1 or TRBD2 (5 bases each). The CDR3 loop spans 13 amino acids. The V gene's germline CDR1 is LNHDA and CDR2 SQIVND (reference sequence). Trimming took 7 bases from V and 0 from J, leaving 7 bases between them. Here the CDR3 reads CASKGTAKNIQYF. The CDR3 nucleotides are TGTGCCAGTAAAGGGACAGCCAAAAACATTCAGTACTTC.

The V gene is TRBV14, the J gene TRBJ2-1, with D hard to call. The V gene's germline CDR1 is SGHDN and CDR2 FVKESK. V dropped 2 bases and J dropped 3 bases, with 8 bases sitting between them. The CDR3 totals 14 residues. For the CDR3, the DNA is TGTGCCAGCAGCCAACTCACAGACTACAATGAGCAGTTCTTC. The encoded protein is CASSQLTDYNEQFF. The complete variable domain, with remaining parts taken from reference TRBV14 and TRBJ2-1, reads EAGVTQFPSHSVIEKGQTVTLRCDPISGHDNLYWYRRVMGKEIKFLLHFVKESKQDESGMPNNRFLAERTGGTYSTLKVQPAELEDSGVYFCASSQLTDYNEQFFGPGTRLTVL.

The rearrangement links TRBV4-1 to TRBJ2-7, with D unresolved. CDR1 MGHRA and CDR2 YSYEKL come from the germline V gene. V lost 0 bases and J lost 2, with 8 bases in between. The CDR3 is 14 amino acids. CDR3 residues: CASSQDDPAYEQYF. The CDR3, as DNA: TGCGCCAGCAGCCAAGATGACCCCGCCTACGAGCAGTACTTC.

The rearrangement joins TRBV29-1 to TRBJ2-7; tentative D call: TRBD2 (6 bases). Trimming stripped 6 bases from V and 0 bases from J, with 18 bases between. In germline, CDR1 is SQVTM, CDR2 ANQGSEA. This CDR3 has 15 residues. DNA of the CDR3: TGCAGCGTCGCGTCTCGCTTCGGGGGCTCCTACGAGCAGTACTTC. It encodes CSVASRFGGSYEQYF.

As regards this clone: At the DNA level, this CDR3 is encoded by other sequences in the same sample as well. The chain couples TRBV2 to TRBJ2-3; the match to TRBD1 covers 10 bases. The V gene's germline CDR1 is SNHLY and CDR2 FYNNEI. Trimming at V came to 4 bases and at J to 3 bases, leaving 4 bases not matched to a gene. CDR3 length: 15 residues. The CDR3 is CASSARGQGTDTQYF. In DNA, the CDR3 is TGTGCCAGCAGTGCTCGGGGACAGGGGACAGATACGCAGTATTTT.

This clone showed up just once. V is TRBV5-1 and J is TRBJ2-5; TRBD2 aligns across 8 bases. Germline V lookup: CDR1 SGHRS, CDR2 YFSETQ. The CDR3 length is 13 residues. The trim removed 6 bases at V and 5 bases at J, leaving 6 bases unmatched. The CDR3 is CASTLAAEETQYF. In DNA, the CDR3 is TGCGCCAGCACACTAGCGGCGGAGGAGACCCAGTACTTC. The full variable domain, completed using reference TRBV5-1 and TRBJ2-5, is KAGVTQTPRYLIKTRGQQVTLSCSPISGHRSVSWYQQTPGQGLQFLFEYFSETQRNKGNFPGRFSGRQFSNSRSEMNVSTLELGDSALYLCASTLAAEETQYFGPGTRLLVL.

The DNA of the CDR3 is TGCAGCGTTGAATTATCAGGTCGGTTCTTC. Translating it yields CSVELSGRFF. V gene TRBV29-1 combines with J gene TRBJ2-1; D gene uncertain. Germline V lookup: CDR1 SQVTM, CDR2 ANQGSEA. Trimming took off 2 bases at V and 15 bases at J, with 11 bases between the two ends. This CDR3 contains 10 residues.

The rearrangement uses TRBV7-2 and TRBJ2-3; no definite D call. V was clipped by 3 bases and J by 0 bases, with 4 bases between them. In germline, CDR1 is SGHTA, CDR2 FQGNSA. The CDR3 spans 13 residues. The CDR3 loop reads CASSLSSTDTQYF. The DNA for the CDR3 is TGTGCCAGCAGCTTGTCGAGCACAGATACGCAGTATTTT.

The chain is built from TRBV27 and TRBJ2-3; unclear D gene. Trimming shortened V by 11 bases and J by 3 bases, and 15 bases separated the two germline ends. The CDR3 runs to 13 residues. From germline, CDR1 is MNHEY and CDR2 SMNVEV (reference sequence). The CDR3 reads CAARSHGTDTQYF. CDR3 sequence (DNA): TGTGCCGCTCGCTCCCACGGGACAGATACGCAGTATTTT.

CDR3 sequence (DNA): TGTGCCAGCAGCTCCTCTCAGGGGGCGGTAGATACGCAGTATTTT. Its translation: CASSSSQGAVDTQYF. The chain combines TRBV11-1 with TRBJ2-3; TRBD1 aligns across 8 bases. The CDR3 extends over 15 amino acids. Looked up from germline, CDR1 is SGHAT and CDR2 is FQDESV (reference sequence). Trimming cost V 4 bases and J 5 bases; bases outside gene matches: 8. The full variable domain, with the rest looked up from reference TRBV11-1 and TRBJ2-3, is EAEVAQSPRYKITEKSQAVAFWCDPISGHATLYWYRQILGQGPELLVQFQDESVVDDSQLPKDRFSAERLKGVDSTLKIQPAELGDSAMYLCASSSSQGAVDTQYFGPGTRLTVL.

This chain uses TRBV2 with TRBJ1-5; D gene uncertain. The CDR3 runs to 12 residues. CDR1 SNHLY and CDR2 FYNNEI come from the germline V gene. V gave up 7 bases and J gave up 4 bases, with 8 bases separating them. CDR3 protein: CASNEGNQPQHF. The CDR3 DNA reads TGTGCCAGCAACGAAGGAAATCAGCCCCAGCATTTT.

This clone is a singleton in its sample. CDR3 nucleotide sequence: TGCGCCAGCTCACGGGGGCGTGGGGGCCTCGAGCAGTACTTC. It yields the protein CASSRGRGGLEQYF. J is TRBJ2-7 and V is TRBV5-1, with D perhaps being TRBD1 or TRBD2 (6 bases each). This CDR3 region has 14 residues. Looked up from germline, CDR1 is SGHRS and CDR2 is YFSETQ. Deletions cut 7 bases from V and 6 bases from J, with 20 bases between.

This clone was picked up one time. The V call is TRBV28, the J call TRBJ2-7; 7 bases fit TRBD1. CDR3 length: 17 residues. V lost 6 bases and J lost 4; bases outside the gene matches: 18. CDR1 and CDR2 (germline): MDHEN, SYDVKM. The CDR3 DNA sequence: TGTGCCAGCAGATCCACTCGCGAAAACAGGGGAAGGTACGAGCAGTACTTC. Translating gives CASRSTRENRGRYEQYF.

The chain is built from TRBV18 and TRBJ1-1; the match to TRBD1 covers 10 bases. With V trimmed by 8 bases and J by 6 bases, 9 bases remained unmatched. The CDR3 totals 14 residues. Germline V gene data show CDR1 as KGHSH and CDR2 as LQKENI. Here the CDR3 reads CASKTGGEFAEAFF. DNA of the CDR3: TGTGCCAGCAAGACAGGGGGCGAGTTTGCTGAAGCTTTCTTT.

CDR3 sequence: CASSWTRNEQFF. CDR3 sequence (DNA): TGTGCCAGCAGCTGGACCAGGAATGAGCAGTTCTTC. The V and J genes are TRBV3-1 (or the pseudogene TRBV3-2) and TRBJ2-1; no definite D call. Germline V lookup: CDR1 LGHDT, CDR2 YNNKEL (reference sequence). Between the trimmed V and J ends, which lost 5 bases and 7 bases, there was a span of 9 bases. CDR3 length: 12 amino acids.

The chain uses TRBV6-6 and TRBJ2-7, with D maybe TRBD2 (6 bases). This CDR3 has 16 residues. Germline CDR1 is MNHNY and CDR2 is SVGAGI (reference sequence). Deletions cut 2 bases from V and 6 bases from J, with 20 bases between. DNA of the CDR3: TGTGCCAGCAGTTACCCCCCGTACGGGGGAGGAAGCGAGCAGTACTTC. It codes for CASSYPPYGGGSEQYF.

The chain joins TRBV30 to TRBJ2-1; 10 positions agree with TRBD1. This CDR3 spans 14 amino acids. V shed 5 bases and J 10 bases; nucleotides not matched to a gene: 11. In germline, CDR1 is GTSNPN, CDR2 SVGIG (reference sequence). The DNA of the CDR3 is TGTGCCTGGTTTCACCGGGACAGGGGACGGGAGCAGTTCTTC. It translates to CAWFHRDRGREQFF.